This T cell receptor beta chain was captured in a study of cytomegalovirus exposure and HLA in healthy donors. A multiplex PCR was run with 60 Vbeta primers and 13 Jbeta primers. Profiling relied on immunoSEQ multiplex PCR, and the TCRdb table lists in-frame clones only, not all of them. The sample includes about 140,000 clones, 75% to 80% of them seen just once. V gave up 1 base and J gave up 1 base, with 4 bases separating them. The CDR3 has 13 amino acids. Germline-derived CDR1 and CDR2 are KGHSH and LQKENI. The chain is built from TRBV18 and TRBJ1-1, with D uncertain. The clonotype comes from a woman aged 18 to 35 in good health and CMV-seropositive. What was sequenced was PBMCs. CDR3 amino acids: CASSPQANTEAFF. The CDR3 DNA is TGTGCCAGCTCACCACAAGCGAACACTGAAGCTTTCTTT.